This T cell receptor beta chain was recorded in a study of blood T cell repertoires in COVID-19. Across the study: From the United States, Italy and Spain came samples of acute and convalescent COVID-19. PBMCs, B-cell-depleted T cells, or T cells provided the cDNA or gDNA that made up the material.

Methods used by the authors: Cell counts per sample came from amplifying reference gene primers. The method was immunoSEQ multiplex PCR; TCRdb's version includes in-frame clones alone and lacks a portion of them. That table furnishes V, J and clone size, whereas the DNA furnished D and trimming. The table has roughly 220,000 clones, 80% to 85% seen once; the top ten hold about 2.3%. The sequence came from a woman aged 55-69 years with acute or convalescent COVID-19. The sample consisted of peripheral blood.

The CDR3 coding sequence is TGTGCCAGCAGCTTGGGGGCTGGGGGCGATCGGTATGGCTACACCTTC. Amino acid sequence: CASSLGAGGDRYGYTF. The chain carries TRBV5-4 and TRBJ1-2, with D possibly TRBD1 on 6 matching bases. Trimming removed 0 bases at V and 5 bases at J, with 17 bases between. This CDR3 has 16 amino acids. The germline gives CDR1 SGHNT, CDR2 YYREEE (reference sequence).